This TCR beta chain comes out of a study of blood T cell repertoires in COVID-19. The table lists this clone with a count of one. Profiling relied on immunoSEQ multiplex PCR, and the TCRdb table lists in-frame clones only, not all of them. Of around 230,000 clones detected, more than 80% appear once; the ten largest clones hold around 9%. Which cohort a participant joined came from the clinical history participants gave. Trimming removed 2 bases at V and 5 bases at J, with 10 bases between. CDR1 and CDR2 (germline): SGHRS, YFSETQ. The CDR3 is 13 amino acids. This chain uses TRBV5-1 with TRBJ1-1; D is unclear. Sample: PBMCs or T cells enriched from blood (not recorded which). This TCR came from a man aged 40-49 years who had recovered from COVID-19. DNA for the CDR3: TGCGCCAGCAGCTTAGTGAGCCGAACTGAAGCTTTCTTT. Encoded protein: CASSLVSRTEAFF.